Listed below are T cell receptor beta chains from one sample, sequenced in a study of long-term antiretroviral therapy in people with HIV. Produced via immunoSEQ multiplex PCR; TCRdb's table is partial and in-frame only. Here the sample spans some 19,000 clones, roughly 86% being singletons. The sample was unsorted PBMCs, taken 0.5 years after starting antiretroviral therapy. These receptors came from a man in his forties with HIV. Both conserved end residues are part of each CDR3. D genes are given only for firm matches. Only some rows state a clone size, as once, few, many or a class for expanded clones.

d_call,j_call,clone_size,v_call,cdr3_nt,cdr3_aa
-,TRBJ2-1,-,TRBV10-1,TGCGCCAGCAGTGAGTCGTTGGGAACTGAGCAGTTCTTC,CASSESLGTEQFF
-,TRBJ2-7,-,TRBV7-9,TGTGCCAGCAGCCCCGGAGGGTACGAGCAGTACTTC,CASSPGGYEQYF
-,TRBJ1-2,few,TRBV7-6,TGTGCCAGCAGCCCCCGCTTAGGGGGGTCTAACTATGGCTACACCTTC,CASSPRLGGSNYGYTF
-,TRBJ1-6,-,TRBV7-9,TGTGCCAGCAGCTTCCCGGGGGCGGAGGATTCACCCCTCCACTTT,CASSFPGAEDSPLHF
TRBD2,TRBJ2-1,-,TRBV25-1,TGTGCCAGCAGTGAGTTATTCGGGACTAGCGGGAGGGGGAATGAGCAGTTCTTC,CASSELFGTSGRGNEQFF
-,TRBJ2-4,-,TRBV5-4,TGTGCCAGCAGCGGACCGGAAAACATTCAGTACTTC,CASSGPENIQYF
TRBD1,TRBJ1-1,-,TRBV29-1,TGCAGCGATTATTCGACAGGGATGAACACTGAAGCTTTCTTT,CSDYSTGMNTEAFF
TRBD1,TRBJ2-1,once,TRBV11-2,TGTGCCAGCAGCGCGCGACAGGGGGTTGACAATGAGCAGTTCTTC,CASSARQGVDNEQFF
TRBD1,TRBJ1-2,-,TRBV6-5,TGTGCCAGCAGACCAGGGGGGAACTATGGCTACACCTTC,CASRPGGNYGYTF
-,TRBJ2-7,-,TRBV9,TGTGCCAGCAGCGTAGAACTAGAGGAGCGCGAGCAGTACTTC,CASSVELEEREQYF
-,TRBJ1-5,-,TRBV27,TGTGCCAGCCGGGGGGCCCCCGGGCAGCCCCAGCATTTT,CASRGAPGQPQHF
-,TRBJ1-1,-,TRBV9,TGTGCCAGCAGCGTAGGAGACAGATCAGAAGCTTTCTTT,CASSVGDRSEAFF
-,TRBJ1-1,-,TRBV10-2,TGCGCCAGCAGGAATGGGGGAATGAACACTGAAGCTTTCTTT,CASRNGGMNTEAFF
-,TRBJ1-5,-,TRBV6-5,TGTGCCAGCAGTGCCGGACAGAACAATCAGCCCCAGCATTTT,CASSAGQNNQPQHF
-,TRBJ1-2,-,TRBV10-2,TGCGCCAGCAGTGAGTCGGACTATGGCTACACCTTC,CASSESDYGYTF
-,TRBJ1-1,-,TRBV18,TGTGCCAGCACCACTAAGGGGCGAACAGAAGCTTTCTTT,CASTTKGRTEAFF
TRBD2,TRBJ2-1,-,TRBV11-2,TGTGCCAGCAGCTCTCGACTAGCGGGGGGTAGGGATGAGCAGTTCTTC,CASSSRLAGGRDEQFF